Following are 11 T cell receptor beta chains from one sample sequenced in a study of metastatic and nonmetastatic thyroid tumors. With MiXCR, TCRdb called clones anew from the PCR reads. The sample holds 40,000 to 45,000 clones, roughly 16% seen once. There were no patients who had received any treatment before thyroid surgery. Sequencing was done on a sample of blood. The receptors were gathered from a female donor with papillary thyroid cancer or a benign thyroid nodule (not recorded which). Some clones in this sample may be carry-over from other donors' samples.

This clone was seen many times. The gene calls are TRBV28 and TRBJ2-1, with D perhaps being TRBD1 or TRBD2 (6 bases each). V was pared by 7 bases and J by 8 bases, with 21 bases between. Germline loops: CDR1 MDHEN, CDR2 SYDVKM. The CDR3 runs to 15 residues. In DNA, the CDR3 is TGTGCCAGCACCTGGGGGGCTAGCATTCGGGATGAGCAGTTCTTC. It encodes CASTWGASIRDEQFF.

This clone was recorded many times. The chain employs TRBV12-3 or TRBV12-4 and TRBJ2-1; 9 nucleotides agree with TRBD1. J lost 3 bases, V lost 5 bases, and 8 bases had no gene match. The CDR3 has 16 amino acids. CDR3 DNA sequence: TGTGCCAGCAGTGGAGCGGGACAGGGAGGCTACAATGAGCAGTTCTTC. Residues: CASSGAGQGGYNEQFF.

This clone was seen repeatedly, ten times or more. The chain joins TRBV5-1 to TRBJ2-7, with 7 bases aligning to TRBD1. After removal of 0 bases from V and 2 bases from J, the junction contained 5 bases not matched to a gene. The CDR3 has 15 residues. The germline gives CDR1 SGHRS, CDR2 YFSETQ. The CDR3, as DNA: TGCGCCAGCAGCTTGGGACAGGGACCGACCTACGAGCAGTACTTC. Amino acids: CASSLGQGPTYEQYF.

This clone occurred many times. V usage is TRBV29-1 and J usage is TRBJ1-1, with D perhaps matching TRBD1 (5 bases). The length of the CDR3 is 13 residues. The germline V gene encodes CDR1 SQVTM and CDR2 ANQGSEA. The V end was cut by 7 bases, the J end by 5 bases, with 17 bases between. The CDR3 sequence is CSAAPWGGTEAFF. The CDR3 DNA sequence: TGCAGCGCCGCCCCCTGGGGGGGAACTGAAGCTTTCTTT.

This clone was counted many times. Since a much larger clone is just one base distant, this may be a read error. In the same sample, other DNA sequences code for this CDR3. This chain joins TRBV11-2 and TRBJ2-7; D is unclear. The CDR3 contains 12 residues. Germline CDR1 is SGHAT and CDR2 is FQNNGV. The CDR3, as DNA: TGTGCTAGCCACGACGATCAGTACGAGCAGTACTTC. This codes for CASHDDQYEQYF.

This clone was seen at least ten times. J is TRBJ2-2 and V is TRBV7-9, with D maybe TRBD1 (6 bases). V shed 3 bases and J shed 1 base, with 9 bases lying between them. Per germline, CDR1 SEHNR and CDR2 FQNEAQ (reference sequence). The CDR3 loop spans 15 amino acids. The DNA of the CDR3 is TGTGCCAGCAGCTTCCAGGGACAGAACACCGGGGAGCTGTTTTTT. It yields the protein CASSFQGQNTGELFF.

This clone was detected ten times or more. The chain carries TRBV5-4 and TRBJ2-6; D ambiguous. This CDR3 has 17 amino acids. Per germline, CDR1 SGHNT and CDR2 YYREEE (reference sequence). The ends were cut back, 0 bases at V and 0 bases at J, with 10 bases in the middle. CDR3 sequence reads: CASSLEWFSSGANVLTF. Written as DNA, the CDR3 is TGTGCCAGCAGCTTGGAGTGGTTCTCCTCTGGGGCCAACGTCCTGACTTTC.

This clone was seen repeatedly, ten times or more. The chain recombines TRBV20-1 with TRBJ1-6; D gene unclear. This CDR3 contains 12 residues. V lost 4 bases and J 6 bases, leaving 7 bases between the germline ends. The germline V gene encodes CDR1 DFQATT and CDR2 SNEGSKA (reference sequence). CDR3 sequence reads: CSAKSSNSPLHF. The CDR3 bases are TGCAGTGCTAAATCATCTAATTCACCCCTCCACTTT.

This clone has more than one count but fewer than ten. CDR3 sequence (DNA): TGTGCCAGCAGTGAAGTCACAGGGGGCTTTTCTGGAAACACCATATATTTT. This encodes CASSEVTGGFSGNTIYF. V is TRBV6-1 and J is TRBJ1-3; 9 nucleotides agree with TRBD1. Germline V gene data show CDR1 as MNHNS and CDR2 as SASEGT. V shed 1 base, J shed 1 base, and the junction held 5 bases outside the gene matches. The CDR3 sequence is 17 residues long.

This clone was picked up a small number of times. This chain links TRBV12-3 or TRBV12-4 with TRBJ2-6; a weak D match, TRBD1 (5 bases). The CDR3 covers 15 residues. V gave up 10 bases and J gave up 4 bases, with 17 bases separating them. CDR3 protein: CATPRRGLGANVLTF. As DNA, the CDR3 is TGTGCCACCCCCCGAAGGGGTCTGGGGGCCAACGTCCTGACTTTC.

This clone has more than one count but fewer than ten. The gene calls are TRBV27 and TRBJ2-1; D tentatively reads TRBD1 or TRBD2 (5 bases each). The CDR3 is made up of 13 amino acids. Germline lookup yields CDR1 MNHEY and CDR2 SMNVEV (reference sequence). Trimming pared 6 bases from V and 8 bases from J, leaving 14 bases between. CDR3 nucleotides: TGTGCCAGCAGCCCCCTCGGGGCGGATGAGCAGTTCTTC. Translation: CASSPLGADEQFF.